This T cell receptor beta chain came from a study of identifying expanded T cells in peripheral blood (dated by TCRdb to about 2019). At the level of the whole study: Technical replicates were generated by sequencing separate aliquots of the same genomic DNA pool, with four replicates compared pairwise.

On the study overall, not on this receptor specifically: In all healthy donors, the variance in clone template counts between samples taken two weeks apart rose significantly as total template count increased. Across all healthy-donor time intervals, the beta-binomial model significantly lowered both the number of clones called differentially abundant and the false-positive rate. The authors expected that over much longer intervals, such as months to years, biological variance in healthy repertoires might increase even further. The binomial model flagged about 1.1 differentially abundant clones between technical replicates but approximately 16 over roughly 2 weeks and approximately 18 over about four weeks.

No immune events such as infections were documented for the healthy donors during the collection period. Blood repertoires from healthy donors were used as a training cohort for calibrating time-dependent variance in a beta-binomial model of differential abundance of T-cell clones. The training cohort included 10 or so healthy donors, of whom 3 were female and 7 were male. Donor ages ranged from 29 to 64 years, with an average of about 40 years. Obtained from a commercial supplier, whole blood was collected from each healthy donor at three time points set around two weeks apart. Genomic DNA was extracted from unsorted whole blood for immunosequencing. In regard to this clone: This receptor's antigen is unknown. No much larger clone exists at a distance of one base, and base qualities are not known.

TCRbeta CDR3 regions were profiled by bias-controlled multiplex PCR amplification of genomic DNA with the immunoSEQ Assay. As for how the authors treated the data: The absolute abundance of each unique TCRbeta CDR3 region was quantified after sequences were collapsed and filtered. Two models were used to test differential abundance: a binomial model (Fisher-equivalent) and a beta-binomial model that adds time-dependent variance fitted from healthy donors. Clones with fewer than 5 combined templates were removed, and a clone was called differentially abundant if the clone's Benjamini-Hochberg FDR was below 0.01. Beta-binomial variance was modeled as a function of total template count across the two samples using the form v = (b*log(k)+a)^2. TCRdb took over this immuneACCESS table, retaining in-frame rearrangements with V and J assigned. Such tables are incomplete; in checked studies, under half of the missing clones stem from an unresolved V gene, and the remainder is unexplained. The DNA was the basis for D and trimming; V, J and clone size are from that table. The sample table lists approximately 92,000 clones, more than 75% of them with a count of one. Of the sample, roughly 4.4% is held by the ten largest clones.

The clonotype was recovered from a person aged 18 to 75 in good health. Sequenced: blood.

The CDR3 in this case is CASSQDRRQGPFMNTEAFF. The nucleotide sequence reads as follows: TGCGCCAGCAGCCAAGATCGGAGACAGGGCCCGTTCATGAACACTGAAGCTTTCTTT. The rearrangement combines TRBV4-1 with TRBJ1-1; 7 bases in the junction line up with TRBD1. The germline V gene sets CDR1 to MGHRA and CDR2 to YSYEKL. Its CDR3 holds 19 amino acids, cysteine through phenylalanine. CDR3 DNA only is kept here, 57 bases in frame from base 1. Germline trimming amounts to 0 bases on V and 0 bases on J, with 13 as the count of junction bases outside the gene matches.